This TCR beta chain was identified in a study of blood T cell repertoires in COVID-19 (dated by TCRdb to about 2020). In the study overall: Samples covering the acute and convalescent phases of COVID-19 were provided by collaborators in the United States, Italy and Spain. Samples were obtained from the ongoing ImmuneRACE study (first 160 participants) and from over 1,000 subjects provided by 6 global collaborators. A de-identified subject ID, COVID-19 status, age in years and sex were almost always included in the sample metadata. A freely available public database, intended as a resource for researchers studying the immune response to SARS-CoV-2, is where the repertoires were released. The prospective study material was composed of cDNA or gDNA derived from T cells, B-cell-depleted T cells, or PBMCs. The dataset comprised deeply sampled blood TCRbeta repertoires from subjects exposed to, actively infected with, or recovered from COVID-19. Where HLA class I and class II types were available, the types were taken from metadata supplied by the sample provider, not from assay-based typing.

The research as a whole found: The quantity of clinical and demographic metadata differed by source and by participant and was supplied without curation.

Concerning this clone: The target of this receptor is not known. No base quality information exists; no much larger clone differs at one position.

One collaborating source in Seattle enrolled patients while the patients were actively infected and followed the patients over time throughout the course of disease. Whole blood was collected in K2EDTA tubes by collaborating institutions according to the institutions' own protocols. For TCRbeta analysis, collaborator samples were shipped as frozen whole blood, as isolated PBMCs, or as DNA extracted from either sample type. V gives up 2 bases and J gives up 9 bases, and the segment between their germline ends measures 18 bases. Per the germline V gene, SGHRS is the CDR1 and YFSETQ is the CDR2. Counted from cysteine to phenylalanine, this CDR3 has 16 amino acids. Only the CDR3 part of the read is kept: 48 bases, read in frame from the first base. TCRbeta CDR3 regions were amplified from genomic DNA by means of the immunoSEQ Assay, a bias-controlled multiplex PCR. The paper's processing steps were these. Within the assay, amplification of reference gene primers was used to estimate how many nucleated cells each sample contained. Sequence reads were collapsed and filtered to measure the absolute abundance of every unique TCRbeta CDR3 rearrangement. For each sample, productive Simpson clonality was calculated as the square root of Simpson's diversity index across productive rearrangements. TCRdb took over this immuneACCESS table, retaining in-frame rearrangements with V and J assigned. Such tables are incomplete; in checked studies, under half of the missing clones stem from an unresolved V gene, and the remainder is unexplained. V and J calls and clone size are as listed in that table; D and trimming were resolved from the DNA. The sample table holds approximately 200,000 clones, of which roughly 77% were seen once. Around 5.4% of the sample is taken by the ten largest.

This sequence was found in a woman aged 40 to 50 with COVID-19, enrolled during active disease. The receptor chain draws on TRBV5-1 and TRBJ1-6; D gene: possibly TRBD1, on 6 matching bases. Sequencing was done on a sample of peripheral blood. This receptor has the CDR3 CASSFGDTTGSSPLHF. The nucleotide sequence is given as TGCGCCAGCAGCTTTGGGGACACCACCGGTAGTTCACCCCTCCACTTT.